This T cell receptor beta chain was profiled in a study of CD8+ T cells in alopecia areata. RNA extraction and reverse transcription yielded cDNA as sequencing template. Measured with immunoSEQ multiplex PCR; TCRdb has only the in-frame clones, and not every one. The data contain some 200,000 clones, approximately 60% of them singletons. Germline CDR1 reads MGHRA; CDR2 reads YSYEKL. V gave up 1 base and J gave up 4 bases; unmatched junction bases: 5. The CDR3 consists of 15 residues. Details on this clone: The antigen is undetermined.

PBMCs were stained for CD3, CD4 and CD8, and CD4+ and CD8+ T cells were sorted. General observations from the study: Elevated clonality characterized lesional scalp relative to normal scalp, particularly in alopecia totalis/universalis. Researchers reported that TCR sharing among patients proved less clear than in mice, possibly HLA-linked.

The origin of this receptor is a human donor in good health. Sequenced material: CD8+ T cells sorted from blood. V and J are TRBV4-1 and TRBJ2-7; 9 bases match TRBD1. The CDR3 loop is CASSQGGTGIYEQYF. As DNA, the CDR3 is TGCGCCAGCAGCCAAGGGGGGACAGGGATTTACGAGCAGTACTTC.